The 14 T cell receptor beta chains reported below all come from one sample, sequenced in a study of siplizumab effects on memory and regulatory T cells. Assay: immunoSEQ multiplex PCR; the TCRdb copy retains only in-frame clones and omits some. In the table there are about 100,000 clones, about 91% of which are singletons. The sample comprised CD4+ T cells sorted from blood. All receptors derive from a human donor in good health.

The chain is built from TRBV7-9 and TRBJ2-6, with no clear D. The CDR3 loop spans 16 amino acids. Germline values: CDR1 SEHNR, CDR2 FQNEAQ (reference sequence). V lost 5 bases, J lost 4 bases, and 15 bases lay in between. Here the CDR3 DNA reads TGTGCCAGCAGCCGTGAGCGCCCGACAGGGGCCAACGTCCTGACTTTC. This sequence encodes CASSRERPTGANVLTF.

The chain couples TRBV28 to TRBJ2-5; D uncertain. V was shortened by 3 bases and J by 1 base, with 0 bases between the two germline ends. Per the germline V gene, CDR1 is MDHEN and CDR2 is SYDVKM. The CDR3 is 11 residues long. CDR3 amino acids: CASSFQETQYF. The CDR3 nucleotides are TGTGCCAGCAGTTTCCAAGAGACCCAGTACTTC.

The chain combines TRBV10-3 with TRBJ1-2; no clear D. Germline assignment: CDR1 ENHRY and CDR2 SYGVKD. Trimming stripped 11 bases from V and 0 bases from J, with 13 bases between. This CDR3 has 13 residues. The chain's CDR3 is CASQDGSNYGYTF. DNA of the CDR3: TGTGCCTCCCAGGACGGTTCTAACTATGGCTACACCTTC.

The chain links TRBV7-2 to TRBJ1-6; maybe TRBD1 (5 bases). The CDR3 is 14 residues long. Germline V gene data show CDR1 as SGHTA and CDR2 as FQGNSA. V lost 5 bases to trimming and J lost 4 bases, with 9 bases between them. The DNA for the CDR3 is TGTGCCAGCAGCGGGACGGTTTATAATTCACCCCTCCACTTT. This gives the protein CASSGTVYNSPLHF.

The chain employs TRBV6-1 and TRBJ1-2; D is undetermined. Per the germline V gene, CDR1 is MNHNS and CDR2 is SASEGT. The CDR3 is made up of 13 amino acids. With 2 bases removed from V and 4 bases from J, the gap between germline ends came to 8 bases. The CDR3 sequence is CASSESGFYGYTF. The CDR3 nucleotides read TGTGCCAGCAGTGAATCCGGTTTCTATGGCTACACCTTC.

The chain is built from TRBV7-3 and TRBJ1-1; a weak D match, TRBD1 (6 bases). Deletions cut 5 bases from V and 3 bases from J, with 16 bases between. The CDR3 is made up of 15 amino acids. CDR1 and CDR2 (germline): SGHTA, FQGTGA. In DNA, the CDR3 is TGTGCCAGCAGCCTAGGTAGGGGGTGGGACACTGAAGCTTTCTTT. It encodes CASSLGRGWDTEAFF.

The CDR3 loop reads CASSPYLARETQYF. CDR3 sequence (DNA): TGTGCCAGCAGTCCCTACTTGGCGCGTGAGACCCAGTACTTC. The chain uses TRBV2 and TRBJ2-5; D unresolved. Germline CDR1 and CDR2: SNHLY and FYNNEI. The V gene lost 5 bases and the J gene lost 5 bases, with 15 bases spanning the gap. CDR3 length: 14 residues.

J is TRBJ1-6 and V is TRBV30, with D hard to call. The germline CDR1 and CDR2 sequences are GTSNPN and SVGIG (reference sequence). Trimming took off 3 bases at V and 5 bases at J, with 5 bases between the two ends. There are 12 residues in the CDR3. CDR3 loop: CAWRSNNSPLHF. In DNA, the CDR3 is TGTGCCTGGAGGAGCAATAATTCACCCCTCCACTTT.

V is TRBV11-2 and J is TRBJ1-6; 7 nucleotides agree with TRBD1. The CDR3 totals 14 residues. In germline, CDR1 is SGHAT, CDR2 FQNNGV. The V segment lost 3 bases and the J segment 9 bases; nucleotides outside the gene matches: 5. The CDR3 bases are TGTGCCAGCAGCTTTGAGGGGACAGTTTCACCCCTCCACTTT. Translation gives CASSFEGTVSPLHF.

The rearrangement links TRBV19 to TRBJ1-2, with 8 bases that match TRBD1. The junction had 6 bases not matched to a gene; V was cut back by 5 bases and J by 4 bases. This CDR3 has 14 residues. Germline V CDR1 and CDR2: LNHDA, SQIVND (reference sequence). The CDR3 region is CASSSGTGTYGYTF. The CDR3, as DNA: TGTGCCAGTAGTTCAGGGACAGGAACCTATGGCTACACCTTC.

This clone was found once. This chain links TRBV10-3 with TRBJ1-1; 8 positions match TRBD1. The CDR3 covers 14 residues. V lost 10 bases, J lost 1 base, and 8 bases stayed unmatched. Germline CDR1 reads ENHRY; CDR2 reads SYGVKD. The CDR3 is CASHLDRGNTEAFF. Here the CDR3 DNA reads TGTGCCAGTCACCTAGACAGGGGGAACACTGAAGCTTTCTTT.

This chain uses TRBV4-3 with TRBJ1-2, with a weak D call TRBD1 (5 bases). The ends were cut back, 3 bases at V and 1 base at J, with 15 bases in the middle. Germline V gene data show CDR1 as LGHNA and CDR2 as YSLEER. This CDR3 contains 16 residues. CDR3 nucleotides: TGCGCCAGCAGCCAGGAAAGGCAGGGAGGTAACTATGGCTACACCTTC. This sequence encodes CASSQERQGGNYGYTF.

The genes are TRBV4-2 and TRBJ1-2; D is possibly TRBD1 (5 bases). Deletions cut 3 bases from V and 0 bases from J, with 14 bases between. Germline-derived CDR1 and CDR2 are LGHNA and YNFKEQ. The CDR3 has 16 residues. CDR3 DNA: TGTGCCAGCAGCCAGATAAATAGGGGATCTAACTATGGCTACACCTTC. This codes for CASSQINRGSNYGYTF.

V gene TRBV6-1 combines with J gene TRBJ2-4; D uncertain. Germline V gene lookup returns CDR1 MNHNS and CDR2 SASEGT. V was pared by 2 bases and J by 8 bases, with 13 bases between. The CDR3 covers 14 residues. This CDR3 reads CASSEPGPEDIQYF. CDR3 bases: TGTGCCAGCAGTGAACCTGGGCCCGAGGACATTCAGTACTTC.